A selection of T cell receptor beta chains follows, all from one sample in a study. TCRdb's copy holds only in-frame clones and misses some; the assay was immunoSEQ multiplex PCR. The data show about 68,000 clones, about 94% seen once. The material sequenced was PBMCs. All receptors come from a man aged 35 to 55 with rheumatoid arthritis. CDR3s include the opening cysteine and the closing phenylalanine or tryptophan. Each record gives: V gene, D gene, clone size, J gene, CDR3 protein, CDR3 DNA. The D gene is left open where the match is weak. Size tells how often a clone was seen (once, few, many) or the class of an expanded clone, and some rows leave it out.

V gene: TRBV5-4
D gene: -
clone size: -
J gene: TRBJ2-5
CDR3 protein: CASSWGETQYF
CDR3 DNA: TGTGCCAGCAGTTGGGGAGAGACCCAGTACTTC

V gene: TRBV10-2
D gene: TRBD1
clone size: -
J gene: TRBJ2-1
CDR3 protein: CASSERDRGLYNEQFF
CDR3 DNA: TGCGCCAGCAGTGAGCGAGACAGGGGGCTATACAATGAGCAGTTCTTC

V gene: TRBV30
D gene: -
clone size: -
J gene: TRBJ2-7
CDR3 protein: CAWSVRGRYSYEQYF
CDR3 DNA: TGTGCCTGGAGTGTACGGGGGCGTTACTCCTACGAGCAGTACTTC

V gene: TRBV5-6
D gene: -
clone size: -
J gene: TRBJ2-7
CDR3 protein: CASSPGIEEQYF
CDR3 DNA: TGTGCCAGCAGCCCCGGTATTGAGGAGCAGTACTTC

V gene: TRBV4-1
D gene: -
clone size: -
J gene: TRBJ1-2
CDR3 protein: CASSHNRPSGYTF
CDR3 DNA: TGCGCCAGCAGCCACAACCGACCAAGCGGCTACACCTTC

V gene: TRBV5-1
D gene: -
clone size: -
J gene: TRBJ2-3
CDR3 protein: CASSLEGTDTQYF
CDR3 DNA: TGCGCCAGCAGCTTGGAAGGAACAGATACGCAGTATTTT

V gene: TRBV7-3
D gene: TRBD2
clone size: -
J gene: TRBJ2-1
CDR3 protein: CASSQAGTSGNEQFF
CDR3 DNA: TGTGCCAGCAGCCAAGCCGGGACTAGCGGCAATGAGCAGTTCTTC

V gene: TRBV9
D gene: -
clone size: -
J gene: TRBJ1-4
CDR3 protein: CASSPSTGGSEKLFF
CDR3 DNA: TGTGCCAGCAGCCCATCGACGGGGGGAAGTGAAAAACTGTTTTTT

V gene: TRBV5-1
D gene: TRBD2
clone size: -
J gene: TRBJ2-3
CDR3 protein: CASSLPRSGGVEDTQYF
CDR3 DNA: TGCGCCAGCAGCTTGCCCCGTAGCGGGGGGGTTGAAGATACGCAGTATTTT

V gene: TRBV28
D gene: TRBD1
clone size: -
J gene: TRBJ2-3
CDR3 protein: CASSPGQASTDTQYF
CDR3 DNA: TGTGCCAGCAGCCCCGGACAGGCTAGCACAGATACGCAGTATTTT

V gene: TRBV14
D gene: -
clone size: -
J gene: TRBJ1-2
CDR3 protein: CASSQDMNQNYGYTF
CDR3 DNA: TGTGCCAGCAGCCAAGATATGAACCAGAACTATGGCTACACCTTC

V gene: TRBV12-3/TRBV12-4
D gene: -
clone size: once
J gene: TRBJ1-6
CDR3 protein: CASSPIGNSPLHF
CDR3 DNA: TGTGCCAGCAGTCCCATTGGTAATTCACCCCTCCACTTT

V gene: TRBV5-5
D gene: -
clone size: -
J gene: TRBJ1-2
CDR3 protein: CASSLGPNYGYTF
CDR3 DNA: TGTGCCAGCAGCTTGGGTCCTAACTATGGCTACACCTTC

V gene: TRBV2
D gene: TRBD1
clone size: -
J gene: TRBJ1-2
CDR3 protein: CAGGGQGRSYGYTF
CDR3 DNA: TGTGCAGGAGGGGGACAGGGTCGTAGCTATGGCTACACCTTC

V gene: TRBV6-5
D gene: TRBD1
clone size: -
J gene: TRBJ2-7
CDR3 protein: CASSFLPGQGIDEQYF
CDR3 DNA: TGTGCCAGCAGTTTCCTGCCGGGACAGGGGATCGACGAGCAGTACTTC

V gene: TRBV3-1/TRBV3-2
D gene: TRBD2
clone size: -
J gene: TRBJ2-5
CDR3 protein: CASSQGVGLAGKTETQYF
CDR3 DNA: TGTGCCAGCAGCCAGGGGGTGGGACTAGCGGGAAAAACAGAGACCCAGTACTTC

V gene: TRBV4-2
D gene: TRBD2
clone size: -
J gene: TRBJ2-1
CDR3 protein: CASSQGSGTSGGNEQFF
CDR3 DNA: TGTGCCAGCAGCCAAGGGAGTGGGACTAGCGGGGGGAATGAGCAGTTCTTC